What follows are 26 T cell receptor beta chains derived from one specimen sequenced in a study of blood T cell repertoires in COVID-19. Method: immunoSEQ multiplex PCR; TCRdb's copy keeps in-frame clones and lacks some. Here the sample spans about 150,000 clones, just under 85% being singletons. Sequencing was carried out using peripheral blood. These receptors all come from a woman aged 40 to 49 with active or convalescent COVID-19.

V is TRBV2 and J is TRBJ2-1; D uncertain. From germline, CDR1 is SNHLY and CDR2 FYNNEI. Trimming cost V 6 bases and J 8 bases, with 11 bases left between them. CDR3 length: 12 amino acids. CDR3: CASSVPPDEQFF. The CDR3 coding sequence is TGTGCCAGCAGCGTCCCCCCGGATGAGCAGTTCTTC.

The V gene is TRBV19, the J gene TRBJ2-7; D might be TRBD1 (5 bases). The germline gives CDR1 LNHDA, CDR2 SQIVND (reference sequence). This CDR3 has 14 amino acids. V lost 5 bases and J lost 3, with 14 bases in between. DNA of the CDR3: TGTGCCAGTAGTCTCAGGGATCTCGTCTACGAGCAGTACTTC. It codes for CASSLRDLVYEQYF.

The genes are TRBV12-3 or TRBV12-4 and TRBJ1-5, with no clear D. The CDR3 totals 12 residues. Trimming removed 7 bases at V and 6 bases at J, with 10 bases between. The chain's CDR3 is CASTLSVQPQHF. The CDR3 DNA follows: TGTGCCAGCACCTTATCGGTTCAGCCCCAGCATTTT.

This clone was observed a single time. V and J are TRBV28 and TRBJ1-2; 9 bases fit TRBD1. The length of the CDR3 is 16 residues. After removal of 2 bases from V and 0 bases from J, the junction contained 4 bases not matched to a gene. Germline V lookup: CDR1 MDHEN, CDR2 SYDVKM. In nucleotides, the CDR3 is TGTGCCAGCAGTTTAGGGGGACAGGGTGCTAACTATGGCTACACCTTC. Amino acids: CASSLGGQGANYGYTF.

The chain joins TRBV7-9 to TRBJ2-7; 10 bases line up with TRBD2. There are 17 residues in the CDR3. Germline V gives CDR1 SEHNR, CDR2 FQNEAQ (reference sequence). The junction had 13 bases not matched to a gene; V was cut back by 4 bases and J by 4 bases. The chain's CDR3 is CASSSPGSASGSYEQYF. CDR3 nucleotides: TGTGCCAGCAGCTCCCCGGGTTCGGCTAGCGGGAGTTACGAGCAGTACTTC. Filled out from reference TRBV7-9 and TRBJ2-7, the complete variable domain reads DTGVSQNPRHKITKRGQNVTFRCDPISEHNRLYWYRQTLGQGPEFLTYFQNEAQLEKSRLLSDRFSAERPKGSFSTLEIQRTEQGDSAMYLCASSSPGSASGSYEQYFGPGTRLTVT.

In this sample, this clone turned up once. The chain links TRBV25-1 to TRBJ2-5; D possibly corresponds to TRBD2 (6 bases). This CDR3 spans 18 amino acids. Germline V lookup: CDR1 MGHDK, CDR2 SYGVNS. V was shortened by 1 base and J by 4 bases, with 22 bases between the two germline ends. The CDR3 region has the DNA TGTGCCAGCAGTGAATGGGGGGTGCGAAACCTCGCCCGAGAGACCCAGTACTTC. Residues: CASSEWGVRNLARETQYF.

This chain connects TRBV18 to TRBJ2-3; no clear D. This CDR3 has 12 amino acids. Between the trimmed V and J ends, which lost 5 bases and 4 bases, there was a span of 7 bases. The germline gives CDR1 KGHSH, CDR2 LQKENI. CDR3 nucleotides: TGTGCCAGCTCATTACTTGCAGATACGCAGTATTTT. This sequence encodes CASSLLADTQYF.

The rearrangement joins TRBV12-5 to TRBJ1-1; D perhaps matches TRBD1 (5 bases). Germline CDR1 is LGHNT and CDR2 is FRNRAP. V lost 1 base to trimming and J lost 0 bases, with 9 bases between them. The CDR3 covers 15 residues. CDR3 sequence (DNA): TGTGCTAGTGGTTTGGACAGGCTCATGAACACTGAAGCTTTCTTT. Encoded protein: CASGLDRLMNTEAFF. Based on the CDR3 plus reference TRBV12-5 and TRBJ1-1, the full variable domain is DARVTQTPRHKVTEMGQEVTMRCQPILGHNTVFWYRQTMMQGLELLAYFRNRAPLDDSGMPKDRFSAEMPDATLATLKIQPSEPRDSAVYFCASGLDRLMNTEAFFGQGTRLTVV.

Written as DNA, the CDR3 is TGTGCCAGCAGCGTGGGCCCATCCTATGGCTACACCTTC. Its protein product is CASSVGPSYGYTF. This chain links TRBV9 with TRBJ1-2; D call uncertain. Germline CDR1 reads SGDLS; CDR2 reads YYNGEE. The CDR3 spans 13 residues. Trimming cost V 2 bases and J 4 bases, with 9 bases left between them.

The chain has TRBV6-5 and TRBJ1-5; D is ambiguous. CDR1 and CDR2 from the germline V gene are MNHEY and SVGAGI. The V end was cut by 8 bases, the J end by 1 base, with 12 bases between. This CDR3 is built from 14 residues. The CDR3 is CASSLLSSNQPQHF. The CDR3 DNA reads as TGTGCCAGCTCTCTCCTCTCCAGCAATCAGCCCCAGCATTTT.

CDR3 residues: CASSLGGLANEQFF. CDR3 nucleotides: TGCGCCAGCAGCTTGGGGGGACTAGCCAATGAGCAGTTCTTC. The chain employs TRBV5-1 and TRBJ2-1; TRBD2 matches at 9 bases. This CDR3 is 14 amino acids long. Germline assignment: CDR1 SGHRS and CDR2 YFSETQ. V dropped 0 bases and J dropped 6; count of bases not matched to a gene: 1.

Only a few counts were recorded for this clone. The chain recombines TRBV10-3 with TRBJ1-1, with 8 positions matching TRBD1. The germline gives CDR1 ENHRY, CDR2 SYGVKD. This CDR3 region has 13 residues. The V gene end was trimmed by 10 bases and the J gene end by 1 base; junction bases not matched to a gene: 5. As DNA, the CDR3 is TGTGCCACAGTAGGACAGGGGAACACTGAAGCTTTCTTT. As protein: CATVGQGNTEAFF.

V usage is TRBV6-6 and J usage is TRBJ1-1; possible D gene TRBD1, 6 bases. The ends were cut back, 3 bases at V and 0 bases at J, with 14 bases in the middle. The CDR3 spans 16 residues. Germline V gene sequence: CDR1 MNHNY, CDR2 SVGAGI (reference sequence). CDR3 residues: CASSYTGSGMNTEAFF. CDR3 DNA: TGTGCCAGCAGTTATACAGGGTCAGGAATGAACACTGAAGCTTTCTTT.

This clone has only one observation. Written as DNA, the CDR3 is TGTGCCAGCAGCCCCCGGGACAGGGGGAAAGCGGGTCAGCCCCAGCATTTT. This sequence encodes CASSPRDRGKAGQPQHF. V gene TRBV21-1 combines with J gene TRBJ1-5; the table names TRBD1, a call not compared with the DNA. TRBV21-1 is annotated as a pseudogene. There are 17 residues in the CDR3.

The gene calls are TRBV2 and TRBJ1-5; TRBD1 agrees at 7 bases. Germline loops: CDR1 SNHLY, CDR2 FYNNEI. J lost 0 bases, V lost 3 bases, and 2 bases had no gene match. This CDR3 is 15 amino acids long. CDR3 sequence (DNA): TGTGCCAGCAGTGAGGACAGGAATAGCAATCAGCCCCAGCATTTT. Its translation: CASSEDRNSNQPQHF. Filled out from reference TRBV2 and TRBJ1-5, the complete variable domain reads EPEVTQTPSHQVTQMGQEVILRCVPISNHLYFYWYRQILGQKVEFLVSFYNNEISEKSEIFDDQFSVERPDGSNFTLKIRSTKLEDSAMYFCASSEDRNSNQPQHFGDGTRLSIL.

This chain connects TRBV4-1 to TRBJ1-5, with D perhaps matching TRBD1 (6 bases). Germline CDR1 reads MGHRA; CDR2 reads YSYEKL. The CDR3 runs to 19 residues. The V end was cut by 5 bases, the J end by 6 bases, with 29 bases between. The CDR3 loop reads CASSENLPGIRGGGQPQHF. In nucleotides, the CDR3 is TGCGCCAGCAGCGAAAATCTCCCGGGGATCAGGGGAGGGGGTCAGCCCCAGCATTTT.

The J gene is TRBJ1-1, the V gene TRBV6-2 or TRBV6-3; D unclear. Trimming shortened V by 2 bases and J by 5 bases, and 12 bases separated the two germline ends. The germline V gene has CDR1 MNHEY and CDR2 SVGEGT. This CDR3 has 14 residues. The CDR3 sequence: CASSYGAGGTEAFF. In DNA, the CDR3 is TGTGCCAGCAGTTACGGTGCGGGCGGGACTGAAGCTTTCTTT.

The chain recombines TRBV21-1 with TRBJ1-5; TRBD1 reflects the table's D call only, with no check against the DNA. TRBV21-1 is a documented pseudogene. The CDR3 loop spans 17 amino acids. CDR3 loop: CASSLKTGAGGNQPQHF. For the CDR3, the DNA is TGTGCCAGCAGCCTAAAGACAGGTGCTGGGGGCAATCAGCCCCAGCATTTT.

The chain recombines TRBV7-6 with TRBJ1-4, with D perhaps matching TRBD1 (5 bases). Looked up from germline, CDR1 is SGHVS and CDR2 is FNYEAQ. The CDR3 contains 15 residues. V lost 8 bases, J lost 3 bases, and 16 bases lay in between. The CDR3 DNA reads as TGTGCCAGCTCAAAGGGGAACACGGCTAATGAAAAACTGTTTTTT. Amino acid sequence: CASSKGNTANEKLFF.

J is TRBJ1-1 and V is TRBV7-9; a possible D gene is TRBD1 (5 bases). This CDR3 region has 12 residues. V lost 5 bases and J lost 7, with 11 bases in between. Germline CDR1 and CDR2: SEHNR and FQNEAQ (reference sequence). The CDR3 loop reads CASSGATDEAFF. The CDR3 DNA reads TGTGCCAGCAGCGGGGCTACAGATGAAGCTTTCTTT.

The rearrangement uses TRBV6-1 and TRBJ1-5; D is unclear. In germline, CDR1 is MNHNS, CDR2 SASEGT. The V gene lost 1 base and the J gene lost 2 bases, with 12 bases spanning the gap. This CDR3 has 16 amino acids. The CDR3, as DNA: TGTGCCAGCAGTGAAGTCCCCGGGAATGGCAATCAGCCCCAGCATTTT. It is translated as CASSEVPGNGNQPQHF.

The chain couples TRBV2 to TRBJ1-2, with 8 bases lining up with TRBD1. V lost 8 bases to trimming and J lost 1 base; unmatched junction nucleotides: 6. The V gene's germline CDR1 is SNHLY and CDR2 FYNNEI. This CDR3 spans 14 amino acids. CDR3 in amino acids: CASGQGGDNYGYTF. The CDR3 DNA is TGTGCCAGCGGACAGGGAGGAGATAACTATGGCTACACCTTC.

The CDR3 region is CASSPTGQGAEAFF. The CDR3 DNA sequence: TGTGCCAGCAGTCCGACGGGACAGGGGGCTGAAGCTTTCTTT. V is TRBV27 and J is TRBJ1-1, with TRBD1 identical over 11 bases. J was trimmed by 6 bases and V by 5 bases; bases with no gene match: 5. CDR3 length equals 14 residues. The germline gives CDR1 MNHEY, CDR2 SMNVEV (reference sequence).

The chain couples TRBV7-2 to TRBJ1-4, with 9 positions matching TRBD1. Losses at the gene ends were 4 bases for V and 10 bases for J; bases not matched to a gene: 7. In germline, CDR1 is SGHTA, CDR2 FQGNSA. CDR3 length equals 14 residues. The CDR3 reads CASSSQGARGKLFF. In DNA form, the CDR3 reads TGTGCCAGCAGCTCACAGGGGGCACGGGGAAAACTGTTTTTT. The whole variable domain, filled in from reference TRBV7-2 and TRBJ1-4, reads GAGVSQSPSNKVTEKGKDVELRCDPISGHTALYWYRQSLGQGLEFLIYFQGNSAPDKSGLPSDRFSAERTGGSVSTLTIQRTQQEDSAVYLCASSSQGARGKLFFGSGTQLSVL.

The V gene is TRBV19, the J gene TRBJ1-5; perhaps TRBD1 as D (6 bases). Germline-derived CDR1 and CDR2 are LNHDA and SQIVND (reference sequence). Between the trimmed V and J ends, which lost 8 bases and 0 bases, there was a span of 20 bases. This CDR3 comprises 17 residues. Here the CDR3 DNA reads TGTGCCAGTGCGGAGGATGGGAGGGGGTATAGCAATCAGCCCCAGCATTTT. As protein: CASAEDGRGYSNQPQHF.

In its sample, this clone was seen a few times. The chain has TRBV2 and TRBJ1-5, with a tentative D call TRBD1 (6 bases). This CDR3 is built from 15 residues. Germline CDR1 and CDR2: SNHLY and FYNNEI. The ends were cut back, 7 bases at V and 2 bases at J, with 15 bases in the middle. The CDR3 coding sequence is TGTGCCAGCATCCAGGAAGGGGGGGGCAATCAGCCCCAGCATTTT. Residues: CASIQEGGGNQPQHF.